This record concerns one T cell receptor (beta chain) sequence. The sample comes from a study of blood T cell repertoires in COVID-19. CDR1 and CDR2 from the germline V gene are SGHRS and YFSETQ. The trim removed 4 bases at V and 5 bases at J, leaving 5 bases unmatched. The CDR3 totals 15 residues. Sequencing was performed with immunoSEQ multiplex PCR; in TCRdb, only in-frame clones are kept and a portion is missing. Seen here are fewer than 300,000 clones, about 88% observed once, and the top ten hold more than 1.4%. This sequence joins TRBV5-1 and TRBJ2-1, with 11 bases identical to TRBD2. This sequence originates from a human donor with COVID-19, enrolled during active disease. The donor label of this sample is uncertain. What was sequenced was peripheral blood. DNA of the CDR3: TGCGCCAGCAGCACGGGACTAGCGGAAAACAATGAGCAGTTCTTC. Protein product: CASSTGLAENNEQFF.